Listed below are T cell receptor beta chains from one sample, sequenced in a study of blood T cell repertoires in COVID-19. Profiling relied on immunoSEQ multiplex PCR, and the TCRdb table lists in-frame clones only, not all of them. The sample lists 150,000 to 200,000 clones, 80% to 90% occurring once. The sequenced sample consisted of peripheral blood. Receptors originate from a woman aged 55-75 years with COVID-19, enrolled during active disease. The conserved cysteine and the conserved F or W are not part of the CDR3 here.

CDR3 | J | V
ASTFAQGSPLH | TRBJ1-6 | TRBV6-5
ASSPTRQGGTEAF | TRBJ1-1 | TRBV28
ASRGTGGALDTEAF | TRBJ1-1 | TRBV19
ASSPGGRENTIY | TRBJ1-3 | TRBV6-5
AQSRAAGTEAF | TRBJ1-1 | TRBV30
ASSLGQNTEAF | TRBJ1-1 | TRBV12-3/TRBV12-4
ASSISPRLRRHEQY | TRBJ2-7 | TRBV19
ASSRSGRGEQY | TRBJ2-7 | TRBV12-3/TRBV12-4
ASSSGRRAGTDTQY | TRBJ2-3 | TRBV27
ASSLARAGGTGELF | TRBJ2-2 | TRBV5-1
ASSLVLRNTGELF | TRBJ2-2 | TRBV7-2
ASSQGNYNEQF | TRBJ2-1 | TRBV3-1/TRBV3-2
ASRGQGHGYT | TRBJ1-2 | TRBV6-5
ASSRSRGGYEQY | TRBJ2-7 | TRBV4-3
ASSSEGNIQY | TRBJ2-4 | TRBV6-6
ASSPIATSVNYEQY | TRBJ2-7 | TRBV27
AWSLPDWYNEQF | TRBJ2-1 | TRBV30
ASSWRGTDTQY | TRBJ2-3 | TRBV7-2
ASTPSGTDNSPLH | TRBJ1-6 | TRBV6-1
ASSQLEWEGTGELF | TRBJ2-2 | TRBV4-3
ASSQDLGGGLAGAYNEQF | TRBJ2-1 | TRBV4-3
ASSTTQSGFSYNEQF | TRBJ2-1 | TRBV6-2/TRBV6-3
ASRNRDGQPQH | TRBJ1-5 | TRBV6-5
ASSRGLAGGLYNEQF | TRBJ2-1 | TRBV4-2
ASSRSGSADTQY | TRBJ2-3 | TRBV7-7
ASSPWVTGSTSTDTQY | TRBJ2-3 | TRBV27
ASSLPGEKLF | TRBJ1-4 | TRBV18
ASTGTGTESYEQY | TRBJ2-7 | TRBV6-5
ASSQWRGNQETQY | TRBJ2-5 | TRBV3-1/TRBV3-2
ASSPRWDSDYFYNEQF | TRBJ2-1 | TRBV5-1
ASSFRQAGFYEQY | TRBJ2-7 | TRBV5-6
ASSFTLGSNEQF | TRBJ2-1 | TRBV5-1
ASSRTSGTNEQF | TRBJ2-1 | TRBV5-4
ASSFRQNTEAF | TRBJ1-1 | TRBV5-1
ASSLEGGRYGYT | TRBJ1-2 | TRBV5-4
ASSPGNLAGVYEQY | TRBJ2-7 | TRBV5-4
ASSLGVGSSYEQY | TRBJ2-7 | TRBV13
ASSYPRGDNTEAF | TRBJ1-1 | TRBV6-2/TRBV6-3
ASSLAGGRQETQY | TRBJ2-5 | TRBV11-3
ASSLNTGQGSGNTIY | TRBJ1-3 | TRBV4-3
ASSSDSYQPQH | TRBJ1-5 | TRBV28
ASGQGSSTEAF | TRBJ1-1 | TRBV5-1